Reported below is one T cell receptor beta chain. The antigen is not known. The study ran its PCR with 60 Vbeta and 13 Jbeta primers. The protocol was immunoSEQ multiplex PCR, while the TCRdb copy is restricted to in-frame clones and leaves out a portion. This sample carries approximately 110,000 clones, around 77% of them seen once, and the ten largest clones take 3.5% to 4%. The data originate from a study of cytomegalovirus exposure and HLA in healthy donors. The V gene's germline CDR1 is MDHEN and CDR2 SYDVKM. V shed 3 bases, J shed 5 bases, and the junction held 5 bases outside the gene matches. This CDR3 is built from 15 residues. General study findings and limits: Within an earlier analysis, most TCR beta V segments proved productive either about 87% or about 30% of the time. It was 164 TCR beta chains that were listed as cytomegalovirus-associated.

This sequence was found in a human donor in good health. Sequenced material: PBMCs. The chain carries TRBV28 and TRBJ2-5; 11 positions match TRBD1. Written as DNA, the CDR3 is TGTGCCAGCAGTTTCGAGGACAGGGGGCTGGAGACCCAGTACTTC. Its translation is CASSFEDRGLETQYF.